A single sample is the source of the 11 T cell receptor beta chains below, sequenced in a study of human T cells and chemical hapten exposure. Stated time point: patch test 1, 2 weeks after DPC sensitization. Treatment meaning: therapeutic diphenylcyclopropenone sensitization with weekly scalp DPC. TCRdb itself ran the RACE reads through MiXCR, one entry per CDR3 protein. The repertoire holds roughly 360,000 distinct CDR3 sequences, with about 4.8% as singletons. The source material was whole blood, sampled in connection with sensitization to the hapten diphenylcyclopropenone (DPC). The receptors were sampled from a woman in her forties or fifties with alopecia areata. Some clones in this sample may be carry-over from other donors' samples.

This clonotype was seen more than once but under ten times. The V gene is TRBV27, the J gene TRBJ2-3; 9 nucleotides line up with TRBD1. V shed 3 bases and J 4 bases; nucleotides not matched to a gene: 5. CDR3 length: 15 amino acids. CDR1 and CDR2 from the germline V gene are MNHEY and SMNVEV (reference sequence). CDR3: CASSFYRGQADTQYF. The CDR3 coding sequence is TGTGCCAGCAGTTTCTACAGGGGGCAAGCAGATACGCAGTATTTT.

This rearrangement joins TRBV7-8 to TRBJ2-1; D possibly corresponds to TRBD2 (5 bases). Trimming took 6 bases from V and 2 from J, leaving 11 bases between them. This CDR3 comprises 14 residues. Germline V lookup: CDR1 SGHVS, CDR2 FQNEAQ. CDR3 loop: CASRERNPYNEQFF. CDR3 DNA: TGTGCCAGCAGGGAGCGGAACCCCTACAATGAGCAGTTCTTC.

V is TRBV7-9 and J is TRBJ2-5; 7 bases align to TRBD2. Trimming took 4 bases from V and 3 from J; bases not matched to a gene: 8. This CDR3 spans 15 amino acids. Germline loops: CDR1 SEHNR, CDR2 FQNEAQ (reference sequence). CDR3 sequence reads: CASSSGPGLEETQYF. DNA for the CDR3: TGTGCCAGCAGCTCAGGCCCTGGACTAGAAGAGACCCAGTACTTC.

The chain combines TRBV20-1 with TRBJ2-3; 7 bases line up with TRBD2. CDR3 length: 13 residues. V trimming: 8 bases; J trimming: 2 bases; junction bases outside the gene matches: 7. CDR1 is DFQATT and CDR2 is SNEGSKA in the germline V gene (reference sequence). The CDR3 bases are TGCAGTAACCTAGCGGCCCTCACAGATACGCAGTATTTT. Its translation is CSNLAALTDTQYF.

This clonotype was found many times. For the CDR3, the DNA is TGCAGTGCCCAACCCGGACAGACCTACGAGCAGTACTTC. Residues: CSAQPGQTYEQYF. The V call is TRBV20-1, the J call TRBJ2-7; tentatively, D is TRBD1 (6 bases). Germline assignment: CDR1 DFQATT and CDR2 SNEGSKA (reference sequence). V gave up 6 bases and J gave up 2 bases, with 14 bases separating them. The CDR3 sequence is 13 residues long.

This chain joins TRBV12-3 or TRBV12-4 and TRBJ2-3, with TRBD2 identical over 10 bases. Trimming cost V 7 bases and J 5 bases; bases outside gene matches: 6. The CDR3 has 14 amino acids. CDR3 region: CASTERGGGDTQYF. DNA of the CDR3: TGTGCCAGCACCGAGCGGGGGGGCGGAGATACGCAGTATTTT.

This clonotype was recorded at least ten times. CDR3 amino acids: CASSAHLAGGVDEQFF. CDR3 bases: TGTGCCAGCAGCGCCCACTTAGCGGGAGGCGTCGATGAGCAGTTCTTC. The chain uses TRBV9 and TRBJ2-1, with 10 positions matching TRBD2. The CDR3 consists of 16 residues. CDR1 is SGDLS, CDR2 YYNGEE, per germline. J was trimmed by 8 bases and V by 3 bases; bases with no gene match: 11.

This clonotype was seen just once. Mismatch with germline at one junction end may stem from a read error. The J gene is TRBJ1-3, the V gene TRBV7-6, with 7 bases lining up with TRBD1. The CDR3 totals 16 residues. CDR1 and CDR2 (germline): SGHVS, FNYEAQ. The CDR3 bases are TGTGCCAGCAGCTTAGATGAGGGGGCGATTGGAAACTCCATATATTTT. It yields the protein CASSLDEGAIGNSIYF. Drawing the rest from reference TRBV7-6 and TRBJ1-3, the complete variable domain is GAGVSQSPRYKVTKRGQDVALRCDPISGHVSLYWYRQALGQGPEFLTYFNYEAQQDKSGLPNDRFSAERPEGSISTLTIQRTEQRDSAMYRCASSLDEGAIGNSIYFGEGSWLTVV.

The chain is built from TRBV10-3 and TRBJ2-7; 12 bases are a match to TRBD2. The CDR3 sequence is 16 residues long. Germline V gene lookup returns CDR1 ENHRY and CDR2 SYGVKD. V shed 4 bases, J shed 7 bases, and the junction held 11 bases outside the gene matches. CDR3 sequence reads: CAISASATSGRGEQYF. CDR3 DNA sequence: TGTGCCATCAGTGCTTCCGCGACTAGCGGGAGAGGGGAGCAGTACTTC.

This clonotype has at least ten counts. The chain employs TRBV25-1 and TRBJ2-3, with 8 positions matching TRBD2. This CDR3 spans 17 amino acids. Germline lookup yields CDR1 MGHDK and CDR2 SYGVNS. V trimming: 3 bases; J trimming: 1 base; junction bases outside the gene matches: 9. The CDR3: CASSDGGGPSGTDTQYF. As DNA, the CDR3 is TGTGCCAGCAGTGACGGGGGGGGACCATCGGGCACAGATACGCAGTATTTT.

This clonotype showed up just a few times. V is TRBV6-1 and J is TRBJ2-6, with 12 bases aligning to TRBD1. The CDR3 runs to 18 residues. CDR1 MNHNS and CDR2 SASEGT come from the germline V gene. The trim removed 6 bases at V and 4 bases at J, leaving 10 bases unmatched. The chain's CDR3 is CASSSRGQGASGANVLTF. CDR3 coding DNA: TGTGCCAGCAGCTCGAGGGGACAGGGGGCTAGCGGGGCCAACGTCCTGACTTTC.